A selection of T cell receptor beta chains follows, all from one sample in a study of response to subunit inactivated influenza vaccine. Each CDR3 protein gets one entry after TCRdb re-called the RT-PCR reads with MiXCR. The data contain about 310,000 distinct CDR3 sequences, around 20% of them singletons. The material was PBMCs from blood, obtained 21 months after vaccination. These TCRs come from a man aged 50 to 69 who received an inactivated influenza vaccine. Each CDR3 is given with its conserved first and last residue. D genes are given only for firm matches. The size field is filled for only some rows; it gives once, few, many or a size class.

j_gene	v_gene	d_gene	abundance	CDR3aa	CDR3nt
TRBJ1-2	TRBV5-1	.	many	CASSFDRPTNYGYTF	TGCGCCAGCAGCTTCGACAGACCCACTAACTATGGCTACACCTTC
TRBJ1-2	TRBV2	.	.	CASSARDGNNYGYTF	TGTGCCAGCAGTGCGAGGGACGGAAATAACTATGGCTACACCTTC
TRBJ2-6	TRBV28	TRBD1	.	CASRGTAGANVLTF	TGTGCCAGCAGAGGGACAGCTGGGGCCAACGTCCTGACTTTC
TRBJ1-3	TRBV30	.	few	CAWRRTPGGQFGNTIYF	TGTGCCTGGAGGCGAACGCCGGGGGGTCAATTTGGAAACACCATATATTTT
TRBJ2-2	TRBV12-3/TRBV12-4	.	few	CASSLGRGPTGELFF	TGTGCCAGCAGTTTAGGGCGGGGACCAACCGGGGAGCTGTTTTTT
TRBJ2-4	TRBV12-3/TRBV12-4	TRBD1	few	CASSPTGTGFDIQYF	TGTGCCAGCAGCCCGACCGGGACAGGGTTCGACATTCAGTACTTC
TRBJ1-5	TRBV20-1	.	few	CSALGQFNQPQHF	TGCAGTGCTCTGGGCCAATTTAATCAGCCCCAGCATTTT
TRBJ2-1	TRBV28	.	few	CPDKLGNEQFF	TGTCCTGACAAGCTGGGGAATGAGCAGTTCTTC
TRBJ2-1	TRBV11-2	.	.	CASSSALRAGNEQFF	TGTGCCAGCAGCTCGGCCCTTAGAGCGGGCAATGAGCAGTTCTTC
TRBJ2-1	TRBV3-1	TRBD2	.	CASSPTSGRSYNEQFF	TGTGCCAGCAGCCCCACTTCCGGGAGGTCCTACAATGAGCAGTTCTTC
TRBJ2-7	TRBV7-9	.	many	CASSSFYEQYF	TGTGCCAGCAGCTCCTTCTACGAGCAGTACTTC
TRBJ1-2	TRBV27	.	.	CASWIQGYGYTF	TGTGCCAGCTGGATTCAGGGGTATGGCTACACCTTC
TRBJ1-1	TRBV19	TRBD1	many	CASSDRGRGTEAFF	TGTGCCAGTAGTGACAGGGGGCGCGGCACTGAAGCTTTCTTT
TRBJ1-1	TRBV7-2	TRBD1	.	CASRPQGGGNTEAFF	TGTGCCAGCAGGCCACAGGGAGGGGGCAACACTGAAGCTTTCTTT
TRBJ1-1	TRBV7-9	.	.	CASSWGSNTEAFF	TGTGCCAGCTCTTGGGGGTCGAACACTGAAGCTTTCTTT
TRBJ2-2	TRBV6-2/TRBV6-3	.	few	CASNQDSPRWGELFF	TGTGCCAGCAATCAAGACTCGCCGCGTTGGGGGGAGCTGTTTTTT
TRBJ1-1	TRBV7-9	.	few	CASSDSGSSEAFF	TGTGCCAGCAGCGACAGTGGGTCCTCTGAAGCTTTCTTT
TRBJ1-3	TRBV4-1	.	many	CASSPHLSRMNTIYF	TGCGCCAGCAGCCCCCACCTATCTCGTATGAACACCATATATTTT
TRBJ2-7	TRBV27	.	many	CASLPDPRLGVHEQYF	TGTGCCAGCTTACCGGATCCGAGGCTAGGGGTGCACGAGCAGTACTTC
TRBJ1-6	TRBV3-1	.	.	CASSQDRSSPLHF	TGTGCCAGCAGCCAAGATCGAAGCTCACCCCTCCACTTT
TRBJ2-5	TRBV12-3/TRBV12-4	TRBD1	.	CASRMTGGVGQETQYF	TGTGCCAGCAGGATGACAGGGGGAGTGGGGCAAGAGACCCAGTACTTC